These T cell receptor beta chains were read from a single sample in a study of early T cells in non-severe SARS-CoV-2 infection. TCRdb re-called the 5' RACE reads through MiXCR, storing one row per CDR3 protein. The table has over 50,000 distinct CDR3 sequences, about 7.6% seen once. This material consisted of whole blood, taken at baseline. The receptors come from an adult who was a healthcare worker with PCR-confirmed SARS-CoV-2 infection or an uninfected control (not recorded which). Both conserved end residues are part of each CDR3.

V,length,CDR3
TRBV11-2,14,CASSLMGQNTEAFF
TRBV28,19,CASSPITGGEGRNKYEQYF
TRBV10-3,13,CAISDPTGVEQYF
TRBV12-3/TRBV12-4,15,CASSLRTSGDNEQFF
TRBV7-2,13,CASSLGVGGEQYF
TRBV28,13,CASSFEYQETQYF
TRBV7-2,16,CASSLIIGDAAGELFF
TRBV29-1,15,CSVVGTQDSSYEQYF
TRBV20-1,13,CSASGDRPYEQYF
TRBV7-8,21,CASSTPSDLLADRLSYNEQFF
TRBV7-8,15,CASSLVGGTPDTQYF
TRBV21-1,13,CASSKPVDQPQHF
TRBV7-9,14,CASSLSYSTDTQYF
TRBV5-1,15,CASSLTGGSYNEQFF
TRBV7-9,15,CASSWDRGTQETQYF
TRBV28,13,CASSFPPNSPLHF
TRBV18,15,CASSLQGQVAYEQYF
TRBV7-9,16,CASSLVSHDRGYGYTF
TRBV6-5,14,CASKYFPNTGELFF
TRBV7-9,14,CASSRQGVSNEQFF
TRBV20-1,14,CSASLREGQDTQYF
TRBV27,12,CATSMRSGEQFF
TRBV9,17,CASSAQGVYSGANVLTF
TRBV20-1,11,CSALTDQSPYF
TRBV4-1,15,CASSQATGEYNEQFF
TRBV18,13,CASSPGLPHGYTF
TRBV9,15,CASRPGTELTGEQYF
TRBV3-1,16,CASSQVGRPTTGEQYF
TRBV7-9,21,CASSWPPGQGVVVAGPGEQFF
TRBV4-2,13,CASSREFDNEQFF